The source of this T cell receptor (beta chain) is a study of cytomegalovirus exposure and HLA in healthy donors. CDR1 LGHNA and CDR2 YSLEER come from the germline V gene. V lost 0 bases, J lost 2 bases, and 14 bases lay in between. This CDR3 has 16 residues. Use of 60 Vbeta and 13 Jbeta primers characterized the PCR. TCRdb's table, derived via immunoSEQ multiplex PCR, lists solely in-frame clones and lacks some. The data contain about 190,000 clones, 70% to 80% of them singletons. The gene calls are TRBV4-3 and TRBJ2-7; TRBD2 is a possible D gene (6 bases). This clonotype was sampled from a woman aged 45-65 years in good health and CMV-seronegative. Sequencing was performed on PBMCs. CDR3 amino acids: CASSQDRPGETYEQYF. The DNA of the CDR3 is TGCGCCAGCAGCCAAGATCGGCCGGGAGAAACCTACGAGCAGTACTTC.